This T cell receptor (beta chain) was captured by sequencing in a study of blood T cell repertoires in COVID-19 (dated by TCRdb to about 2020). The study in broad terms: Collaborator samples came from the United States, Italy and Spain and covered acute and convalescent phases of COVID-19. A de-identified subject ID, COVID-19 status, age in years and sex were almost always included in the sample metadata. The repertoires were made available in a free public database intended to serve as a resource for research on the immune response to SARS-CoV-2. Where available, HLA class I and class II types were obtained from metadata supplied by the sample provider rather than from assay-based typing. Subjects who had been exposed to COVID-19, were actively infected with it, or had recovered from it provided the deeply sampled blood TCRbeta repertoires that made up the dataset. The samples were drawn from the first 160 participants of the ongoing ImmuneRACE study and from some 1,300 subjects provided by 6 global collaborators. The material from the prospective study consisted of cDNA or gDNA derived from T cells, B-cell-depleted T cells, or PBMCs.

The germline V gene specifies MDHEN as CDR1 and SYDVKM as CDR2. Its CDR3 holds 14 amino acids, cysteine through phenylalanine. Only the CDR3 portion is preserved as DNA: 42 bases, with reading frame beginning at the first base. The junction shows trimming of 1 base on V and 3 bases on J, plus 10 bases between the germline ends. What the study reported, not specific to this receptor: How much clinical and demographic metadata was included differed by source and by participant, and the metadata was provided uncurated.

The immunoSEQ Assay, a bias-controlled multiplex PCR, was used to amplify TCRbeta CDR3 regions from genomic DNA. In the original analysis: Within the assay, amplification of reference gene primers was used to estimate how many nucleated cells each sample contained. To quantify the absolute abundance of each unique TCRbeta CDR3 rearrangement, sequence reads were collapsed and filtered. For each sample, productive Simpson clonality was calculated by taking the square root of Simpson's diversity index across productive rearrangements. The clones in this table, taken by TCRdb from immuneACCESS, are in-frame only. Not every clone is retained; where verified, under half of the shortfall comes from an unresolved V gene, and the cause of the rest is unknown. V, J and clone size were drawn from that table, and D and trimming were deduced from the DNA. The table for this sample lists some 150,000 clones; nearly 80% of them were counted only once. The ten largest clonotypes hold about 2.9% of the sample.

Participants in the prospective study were aged roughly 18 to 95 years, lived in under 30 United States geographic areas, and enrolled through a virtual design. In the prospective study, cohorts were assigned on the basis of participant-reported clinical history obtained from a screening survey and a study questionnaire. Recovered participants in ImmuneRACE Cohort 3 were defined by two consecutive negative NP/OP PCR tests, clearance by a healthcare professional, or resolution of symptoms. Mobile phlebotomists in the prospective study collected whole blood, serum and a nasopharyngeal or oropharyngeal swab from every participant. Additional blood draws and questionnaires over an approximately two-month period could optionally be provided by prospective study participants. Before DNA extraction, blood samples from the prospective study were shipped at room temperature or frozen. Concerning this clone itself: The antigen this receptor binds is unknown. The sample holds no much larger clone one base away, and base qualities are not on file.

Recombination linked TRBV28 to TRBJ2-7; TRBD1 is a weak D gene call, 5 bases matching. Input material: PBMCs or T cells enriched from blood (not recorded which). The source is a woman between 45 and 60 years old who had recovered from COVID-19. At the DNA level, the sequence is TGTGCCAGCAGTTTATCAGGACAACTCTACGAGCAGTACTTC. This codes for CASSLSGQLYEQYF. This CDR3, with the reference TRBV28 and TRBJ2-7 proteins standing in past its ends, gives the full variable domain DVKVTQSSRYLVKRTGEKVFLECVQDMDHENMFWYRQDPGLGLRLIYFSYDVKMKEKGDIPEGYSVSREKKERFSLILESASTNQTSMYLCASSLSGQLYEQYFGPGTRLTVT.